The present T cell receptor beta chain was sequenced within a study of cytomegalovirus exposure and HLA in healthy donors. Overall study results and limits: Sequences of the TCR beta chain were said to predict the HLA-A and HLA-B alleles of most subjects accurately. For most TCR sequences rarity was the rule, although some public TCRs occurred in many donors. The study put some 150 TCR beta chains on its list as cytomegalovirus-associated.

Use of 60 Vbeta and 13 Jbeta primers characterized the PCR. Clones were read by immunoSEQ multiplex PCR, and TCRdb kept only the in-frame ones, dropping some. The table includes 150,000 to 200,000 clones, roughly 76% detected once. Notes on this clone: Its target is unknown.

This CDR3 spans 15 amino acids. Trimming stripped 4 bases from V and 2 bases from J, with 16 bases between. Per the germline V gene, CDR1 is SGDLS and CDR2 is YYNGEE. This receptor was taken from a human donor in good health. The chain is built from TRBV9 and TRBJ2-7; D unclear. Sequences were obtained from PBMCs. CDR3 DNA: TGTGCCAGCAGCACTTCCGGGTCTACCACCTACGAGCAGTACTTC. The encoded protein is CASSTSGSTTYEQYF.